This T cell receptor (beta chain) was retrieved from a study of blood T cell repertoires in COVID-19. For the study at large: Samples taken during acute and convalescent COVID-19 were collected in the United States, Italy and Spain. Sample material is recorded as cDNA or gDNA derived from T cells, B-cell-depleted T cells, or PBMCs.

This clone was seen a handful of times. In the original workflow: Scientists estimated how many nucleated cells there were by amplifying reference gene primers. Profiled with immunoSEQ multiplex PCR; TCRdb holds only in-frame clones, not every one. V, J and clone size were drawn from that table, and D and trimming were deduced from the DNA. The sample comprises 110,000 or so clones, about 85% of which are singletons, and roughly 4.2% rests with the top ten. V shed 6 bases, J shed 1 base, and the junction held 5 bases outside the gene matches. CDR3 size: 15 residues. Germline V lookup: CDR1 MDHEN, CDR2 SYDVKM.

V and J are TRBV28 and TRBJ1-5, with 8 bases lining up with TRBD1. Sequencing was carried out using peripheral blood. The TCR originated in a man aged 45-65 years with acute or convalescent COVID-19. Written as DNA, the CDR3 is TGTGCCAGCAGATGGACAGGGATCAGCAATCAGCCCCAGCATTTT. Residues: CASRWTGISNQPQHF.